The subject of this entry is one TCR beta chain. There is no known antigen for this receptor. Base quality data are lacking; no much larger clone is found one base away. The junction carries 17 bases between V and J, which are trimmed by 1 base and 7 bases respectively. Reading from cysteine to phenylalanine, the CDR3 counts 15 amino acids. Kept here is only the CDR3 DNA, which spans 45 bases and is read in frame from base 1. CDR1 SGHTA and CDR2 FQGNSA were looked up in the germline V gene. This entry comes from a study of blood T cell repertoires in COVID-19 (dated by TCRdb to 2020 to 2021). For the study in its entirety: The collaborator samples originated in the United States, Italy and Spain and spanned the acute and convalescent phases of COVID-19. The prospective study material was composed of cDNA or gDNA derived from T cells, B-cell-depleted T cells, or PBMCs. Subjects who had been exposed to COVID-19, were actively infected with it, or had recovered from it provided the deeply sampled blood TCRbeta repertoires that made up the dataset. The repertoires were released in a freely available public database meant as a resource for research on the immune response to SARS-CoV-2. Samples came from the ongoing ImmuneRACE study (first 160 participants) plus 1,254 subjects from 6 global collaborators. Sample metadata almost always included a de-identified subject ID, COVID-19 status, age in years and sex. Where HLA class I and class II types were available, the types were taken from metadata supplied by the sample provider, not from assay-based typing. Paper-wide results and their limitations: The amount of clinical and demographic metadata varied by source and participant and was provided uncurated.

TCRbeta CDR3 regions were amplified from genomic DNA using the immunoSEQ Assay, a bias-controlled multiplex PCR. In the source study's methods: Nucleated cell counts per sample were estimated from amplification of reference gene primers within the assay. Sequence reads were collapsed and filtered to measure the absolute abundance of every unique TCRbeta CDR3 rearrangement. Productive Simpson clonality was computed per sample as the square root of Simpson's diversity index over productive rearrangements. This is the immuneACCESS table as TCRdb keeps it, with only in-frame sequences that have V and J called. A part of the clones is gone; compared with another copy, unresolved V genes explain less than half, and the rest is unexplained. V and J calls and clone size are copied from that table; D and trimming were computed from the DNA. For this sample there are under 250,000 clones; roughly 90% appear just once. Around 0.85% of the sample comes from the top ten.

In Seattle, one collaborating source enrolled patients while the infection was active and tracked those patients longitudinally over the course of disease. Each collaborating institution followed its own protocols to collect whole blood in K2EDTA tubes. For TCRbeta analysis, collaborators shipped samples as frozen whole blood, isolated PBMCs, or DNA extracted from either of those sample types. The sequencing sample was made of peripheral blood. The TCR comes from a man aged 60 to 75 with COVID-19, enrolled during active disease. Here the chain combines TRBV7-2 and TRBJ2-7; no confident D gene assignment can be made. Read as DNA, the sequence is TGTGCCAGCAGCTTAGGGGCGACAAACACAAGGGAGCAGTACTTC. Its protein reads: CASSLGATNTREQYF.